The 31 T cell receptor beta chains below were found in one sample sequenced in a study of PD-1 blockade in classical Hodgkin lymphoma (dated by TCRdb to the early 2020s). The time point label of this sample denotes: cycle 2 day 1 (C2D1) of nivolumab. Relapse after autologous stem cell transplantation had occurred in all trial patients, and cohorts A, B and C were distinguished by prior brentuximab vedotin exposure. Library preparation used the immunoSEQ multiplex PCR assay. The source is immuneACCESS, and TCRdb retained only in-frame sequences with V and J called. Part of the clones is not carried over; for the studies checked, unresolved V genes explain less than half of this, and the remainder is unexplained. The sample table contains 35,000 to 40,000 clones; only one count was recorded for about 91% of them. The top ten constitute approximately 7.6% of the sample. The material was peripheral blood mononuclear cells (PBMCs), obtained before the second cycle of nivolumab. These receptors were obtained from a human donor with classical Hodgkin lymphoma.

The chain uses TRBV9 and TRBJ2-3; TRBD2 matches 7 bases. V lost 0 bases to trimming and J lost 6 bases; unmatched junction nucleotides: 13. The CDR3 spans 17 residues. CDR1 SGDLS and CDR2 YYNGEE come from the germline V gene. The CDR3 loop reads CASSVAIAGSVPDTQYF. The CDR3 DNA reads TGTGCCAGCAGCGTAGCGATAGCGGGCTCGGTACCCGATACGCAGTATTTT.

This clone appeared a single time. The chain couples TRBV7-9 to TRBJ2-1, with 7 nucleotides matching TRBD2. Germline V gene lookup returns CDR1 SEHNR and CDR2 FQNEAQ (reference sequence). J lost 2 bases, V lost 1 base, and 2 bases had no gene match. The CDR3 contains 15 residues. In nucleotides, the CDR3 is TGTGCCAGCAGCTTAGGGACTAGTCCCTACAATGAGCAGTTCTTC. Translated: CASSLGTSPYNEQFF. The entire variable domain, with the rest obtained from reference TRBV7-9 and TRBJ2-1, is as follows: DTGVSQNPRHKITKRGQNVTFRCDPISEHNRLYWYRQTLGQGPEFLTYFQNEAQLEKSRLLSDRFSAERPKGSFSTLEIQRTEQGDSAMYLCASSLGTSPYNEQFFGPGTRLTVL.

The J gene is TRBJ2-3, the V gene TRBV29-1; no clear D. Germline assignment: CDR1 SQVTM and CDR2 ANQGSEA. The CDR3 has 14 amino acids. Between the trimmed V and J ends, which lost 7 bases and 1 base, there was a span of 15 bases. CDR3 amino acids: CSATLNGRTDTQYF. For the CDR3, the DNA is TGCAGCGCAACGTTGAATGGCCGCACAGATACGCAGTATTTT.

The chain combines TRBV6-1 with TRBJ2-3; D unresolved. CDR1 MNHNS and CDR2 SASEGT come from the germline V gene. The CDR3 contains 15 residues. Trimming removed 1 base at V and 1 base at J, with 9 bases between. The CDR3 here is CASSEDTLRTDTQYF. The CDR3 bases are TGTGCCAGCAGTGAAGACACCCTCCGCACAGATACGCAGTATTTT.

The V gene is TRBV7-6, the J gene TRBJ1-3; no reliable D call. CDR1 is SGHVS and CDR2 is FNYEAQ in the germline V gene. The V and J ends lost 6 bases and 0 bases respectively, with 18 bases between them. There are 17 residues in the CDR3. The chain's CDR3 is CASSLNLPGNSGNTIYF. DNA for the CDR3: TGTGCCAGCAGTTTAAACCTTCCAGGAAACTCTGGAAACACCATATATTTT.

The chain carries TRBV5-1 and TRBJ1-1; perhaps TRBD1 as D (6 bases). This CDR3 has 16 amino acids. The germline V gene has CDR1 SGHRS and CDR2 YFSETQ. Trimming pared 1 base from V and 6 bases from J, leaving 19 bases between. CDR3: CASSLSPLRTGSEAFF. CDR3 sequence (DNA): TGCGCCAGCAGCTTGAGTCCCTTAAGAACAGGGTCTGAAGCTTTCTTT.

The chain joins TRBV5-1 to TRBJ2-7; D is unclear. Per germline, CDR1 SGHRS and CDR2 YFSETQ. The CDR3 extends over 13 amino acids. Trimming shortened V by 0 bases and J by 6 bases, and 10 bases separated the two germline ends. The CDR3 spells CASSLDTELEQYF. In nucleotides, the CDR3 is TGCGCCAGCAGCTTGGACACAGAACTCGAGCAGTACTTC.

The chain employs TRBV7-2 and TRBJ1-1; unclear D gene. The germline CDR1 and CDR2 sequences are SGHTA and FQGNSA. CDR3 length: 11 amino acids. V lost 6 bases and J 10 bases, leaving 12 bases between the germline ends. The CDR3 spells CASSSDVGAFF. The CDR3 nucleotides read TGTGCCAGCAGTTCCGACGTGGGAGCTTTCTTT.

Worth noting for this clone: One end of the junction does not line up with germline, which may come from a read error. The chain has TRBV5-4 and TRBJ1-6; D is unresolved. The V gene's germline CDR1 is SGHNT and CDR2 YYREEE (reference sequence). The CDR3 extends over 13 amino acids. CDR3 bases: TGTGCCACCAGCCCCATGTATAATTCACCCCTCCACTTT. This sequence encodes CATSPMYNSPLHF.

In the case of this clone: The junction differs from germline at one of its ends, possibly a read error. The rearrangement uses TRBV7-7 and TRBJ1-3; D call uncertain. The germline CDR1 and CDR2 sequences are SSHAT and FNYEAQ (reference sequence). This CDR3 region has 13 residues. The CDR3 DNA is TGTGCTAGCAGCCCACGACCAGGAAACACCATATATTTT. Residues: CASSPRPGNTIYF.

CDR3 region: CASSQGLAGREQYF. In DNA, the CDR3 is TGTGCCAGCAGCCAGGGACTAGCGGGCAGGGAGCAGTACTTC. This chain connects TRBV5-6 to TRBJ2-7; 12 bases agree with TRBD2. Germline trimming cut 4 bases from V and 7 bases from J; bases unmatched to any gene: 6. This CDR3 is built from 14 residues. CDR1 and CDR2 (germline): SGHDT, YYEEEE.

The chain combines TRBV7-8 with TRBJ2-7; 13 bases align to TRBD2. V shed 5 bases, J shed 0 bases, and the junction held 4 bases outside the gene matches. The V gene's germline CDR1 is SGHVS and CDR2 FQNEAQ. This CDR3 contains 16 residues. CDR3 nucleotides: TGTGCCAGCAGCCTAGGACTAGCGGGAGTCTCCTACGAGCAGTACTTC. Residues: CASSLGLAGVSYEQYF.

Here the CDR3 DNA reads TGCGCCAGCAGCTCAGGAGCGGGGGCAGATACGCAGTATTTT. This translates into CASSSGAGADTQYF. The rearrangement links TRBV5-1 to TRBJ2-3, with 8 bases lining up with TRBD2. The CDR3 length is 14 residues. Germline loops: CDR1 SGHRS, CDR2 YFSETQ. V was pared by 3 bases and J by 4 bases, with 4 bases of the junction left unmatched.

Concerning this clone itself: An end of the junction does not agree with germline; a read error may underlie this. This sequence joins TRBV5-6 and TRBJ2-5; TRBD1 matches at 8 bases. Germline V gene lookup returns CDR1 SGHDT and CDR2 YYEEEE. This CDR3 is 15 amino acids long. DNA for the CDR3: TGTGCCGGCAGCTTGGCCACAGGGGGAGAAGAGACCCAGTACTTC. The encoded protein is CAGSLATGGEETQYF.

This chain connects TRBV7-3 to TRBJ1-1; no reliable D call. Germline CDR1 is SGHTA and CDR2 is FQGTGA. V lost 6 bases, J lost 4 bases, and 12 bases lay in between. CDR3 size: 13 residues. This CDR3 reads CASSLKGGTEAFF. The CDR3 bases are TGTGCCAGCAGTCTGAAGGGCGGCACTGAAGCTTTCTTT.

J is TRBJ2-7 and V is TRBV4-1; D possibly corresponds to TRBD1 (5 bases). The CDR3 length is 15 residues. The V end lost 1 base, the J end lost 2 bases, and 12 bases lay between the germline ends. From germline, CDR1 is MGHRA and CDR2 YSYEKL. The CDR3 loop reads CASSQGQGSTYEQYF. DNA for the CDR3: TGCGCCAGCAGCCAAGGGCAGGGAAGCACCTACGAGCAGTACTTC.

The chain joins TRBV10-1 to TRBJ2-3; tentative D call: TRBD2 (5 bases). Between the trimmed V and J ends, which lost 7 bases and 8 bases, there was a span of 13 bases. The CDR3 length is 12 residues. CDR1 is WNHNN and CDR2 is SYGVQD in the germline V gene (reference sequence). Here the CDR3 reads CASKSGEGTQYF. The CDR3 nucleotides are TGCGCCAGCAAATCCGGGGAAGGTACGCAGTATTTT.

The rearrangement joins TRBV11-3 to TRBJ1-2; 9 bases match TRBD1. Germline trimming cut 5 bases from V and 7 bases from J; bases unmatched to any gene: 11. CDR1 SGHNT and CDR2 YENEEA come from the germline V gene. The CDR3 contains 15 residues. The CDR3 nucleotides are TGTGCCAGCAGCCCCTGGGACAGGGCTTCGGGTGGCTACACCTTC. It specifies CASSPWDRASGGYTF. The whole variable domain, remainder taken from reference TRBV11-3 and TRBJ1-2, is EAGVVQSPRYKIIEKKQPVAFWCNPISGHNTLYWYLQNLGQGPELLIRYENEEAVDDSQLPKDRFSAERLKGVDSTLKIQPAELGDSAVYLCASSPWDRASGGYTFGSGTRLTVV.

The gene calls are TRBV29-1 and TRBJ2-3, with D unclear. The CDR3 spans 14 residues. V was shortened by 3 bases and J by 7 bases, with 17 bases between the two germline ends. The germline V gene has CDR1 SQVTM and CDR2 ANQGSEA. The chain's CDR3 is CSVDPLRATHTQYF. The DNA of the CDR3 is TGCAGCGTTGACCCACTTCGGGCCACCCATACGCAGTATTTT.

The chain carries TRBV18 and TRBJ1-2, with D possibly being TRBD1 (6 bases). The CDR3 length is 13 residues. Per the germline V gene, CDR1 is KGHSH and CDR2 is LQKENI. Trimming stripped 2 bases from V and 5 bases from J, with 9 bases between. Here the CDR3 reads CASSPSTGYGYTF. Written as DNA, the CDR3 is TGTGCCAGCTCACCAAGCACAGGGTATGGCTACACCTTC.

CDR3 region: CASSFKSFNEQFF. Here the CDR3 DNA reads TGTGCCAGCAGCTTCAAGTCTTTCAATGAGCAGTTCTTC. The chain combines TRBV5-8 with TRBJ2-1; D ambiguous. Trimming pared 2 bases from V and 6 bases from J, leaving 9 bases between. The CDR3 has 13 residues. Germline CDR1 and CDR2: SGHTS and YDEGEE.

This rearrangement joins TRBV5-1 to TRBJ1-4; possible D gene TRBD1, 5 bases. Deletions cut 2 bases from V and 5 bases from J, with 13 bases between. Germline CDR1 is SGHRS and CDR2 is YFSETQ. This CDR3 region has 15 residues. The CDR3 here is CASSLELAGNEKLFF. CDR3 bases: TGCGCCAGCAGCTTAGAGCTTGCAGGGAATGAAAAACTGTTTTTT.

In DNA form, the CDR3 reads TGCGCCACCCTCAGACAGCGAACTGAAAAACTGTTTTTT. Translated, it gives CATLRQRTEKLFF. The chain recombines TRBV10-2 with TRBJ1-4; a possible D gene is TRBD1 (5 bases). Trimming left V 10 bases short and J 7 bases short, with 16 bases between. CDR1 is WSHSY, CDR2 SAAADI, per germline. There are 13 residues in the CDR3.

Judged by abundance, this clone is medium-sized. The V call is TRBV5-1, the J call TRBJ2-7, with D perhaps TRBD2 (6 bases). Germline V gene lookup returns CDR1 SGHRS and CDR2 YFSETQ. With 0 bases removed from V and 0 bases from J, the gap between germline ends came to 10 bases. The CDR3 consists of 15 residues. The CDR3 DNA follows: TGCGCCAGCAGCTTGGTTACGGGAGACTCCTACGAGCAGTACTTC. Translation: CASSLVTGDSYEQYF.

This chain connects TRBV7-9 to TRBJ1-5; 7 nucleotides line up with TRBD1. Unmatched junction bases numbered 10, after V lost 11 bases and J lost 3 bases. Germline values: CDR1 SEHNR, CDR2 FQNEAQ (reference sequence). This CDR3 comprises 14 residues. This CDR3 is CAPAGQGVNQPQHF. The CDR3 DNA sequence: TGTGCCCCCGCTGGGCAGGGGGTCAATCAGCCCCAGCATTTT.

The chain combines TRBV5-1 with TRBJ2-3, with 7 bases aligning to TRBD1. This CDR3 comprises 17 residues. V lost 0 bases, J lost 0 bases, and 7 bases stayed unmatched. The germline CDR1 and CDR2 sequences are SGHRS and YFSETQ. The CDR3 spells CASSLGQGTGSTDTQYF. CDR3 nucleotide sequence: TGCGCCAGCAGCTTGGGACAGGGTACGGGGAGCACAGATACGCAGTATTTT.

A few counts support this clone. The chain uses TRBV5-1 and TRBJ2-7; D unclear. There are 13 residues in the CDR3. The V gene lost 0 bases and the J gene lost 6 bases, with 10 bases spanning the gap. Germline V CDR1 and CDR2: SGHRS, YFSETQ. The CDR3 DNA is TGCGCCAGCAGCTTGGAAGGGTTGGCCGAGCAGTACTTC. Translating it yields CASSLEGLAEQYF.

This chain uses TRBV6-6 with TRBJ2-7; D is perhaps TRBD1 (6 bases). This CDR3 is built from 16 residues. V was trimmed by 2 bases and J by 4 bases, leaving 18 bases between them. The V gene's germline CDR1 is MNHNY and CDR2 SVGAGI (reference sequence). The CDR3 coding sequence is TGTGCCAGCAGTTACGATAGCAGGGGCTTAAGTTACGAGCAGTACTTC. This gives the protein CASSYDSRGLSYEQYF.

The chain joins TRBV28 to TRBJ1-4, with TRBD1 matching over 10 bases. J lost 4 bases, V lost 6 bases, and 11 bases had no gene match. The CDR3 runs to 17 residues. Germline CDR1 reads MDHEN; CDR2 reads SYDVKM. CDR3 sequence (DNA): TGTGCCAGCAGGTACCGGGACAGGGGTTACGGTAATGAAAAACTGTTTTTT. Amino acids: CASRYRDRGYGNEKLFF.

CDR3 amino acids: CASTFGSQETQYF. The CDR3 bases are TGTGCCAGCACGTTCGGGAGCCAAGAGACCCAGTACTTC. The chain employs TRBV11-1 and TRBJ2-5, with D maybe TRBD2 (6 bases). Per germline, CDR1 SGHAT and CDR2 FQDESV (reference sequence). The V gene lost 7 bases and the J gene lost 1 base, with 10 bases spanning the gap. This CDR3 is 13 amino acids long.

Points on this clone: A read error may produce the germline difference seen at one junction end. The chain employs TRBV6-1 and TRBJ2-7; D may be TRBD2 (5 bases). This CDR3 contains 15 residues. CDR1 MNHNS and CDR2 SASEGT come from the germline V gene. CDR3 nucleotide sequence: TGTGCCAGCAGAGAAGTGAGGGAGATGGGCTACGAGCAGTACTTC. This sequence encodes CASREVREMGYEQYF.